This T cell receptor beta chain was retrieved from a study of shared clonotypes between healthy human individuals. Study conclusions and caveats: It was the few donors that limited the genetic and exposure-history diversity represented.

CDR3 length: 13 amino acids. Germline CDR1 and CDR2: SEHNR and FQNEAQ (reference sequence). Trimming took 5 bases from V and 9 from J; bases not matched to a gene: 3. This table comes from immunoSEQ multiplex PCR, and its TCRdb copy is limited to in-frame clones, with some not included. The data contain approximately 530,000 clones, approximately 95% of them singletons. As regards this clone: Its antigen is currently unknown.

Sequencing used naive CD4+ T cells sorted from blood. Subset reported: CD45RA+ positively selected. V gene TRBV7-9 combines with J gene TRBJ2-1, with TRBD2 matching 11 bases. The source of this sequence is a woman in her twenties or thirties in good health. The CDR3 region is CASSMTSGAEQFF. CDR3 nucleotides: TGTGCCAGCAGCATGACTAGCGGGGCTGAGCAGTTCTTC.